A single sample gave rise to the 32 T cell receptor beta chains below, sequenced in a study of blood T cell repertoires in COVID-19. Repertoires were generated with immunoSEQ multiplex PCR, while TCRdb's copy carries only in-frame clones and drops some. This table has a few hundred thousand clones, roughly nine tenths appearing once. Sample: peripheral blood. The receptors shown here come from a woman aged 25 to 45 with COVID-19, enrolled during active disease.

The chain is built from TRBV5-4 and TRBJ2-3, with D tentatively TRBD2 (5 bases). The CDR3 length is 15 residues. Per germline, CDR1 SGHNT and CDR2 YYREEE (reference sequence). V lost 0 bases to trimming and J lost 2 bases, with 10 bases between them. The CDR3 is CASSLGGDYTDTQYF. The CDR3 region has the DNA TGTGCCAGCAGCTTGGGTGGTGACTACACAGATACGCAGTATTTT.

The gene calls are TRBV18 and TRBJ2-7, with D possibly TRBD2 on 6 matching bases. CDR1 and CDR2 (germline): KGHSH, LQKENI. CDR3 length: 15 amino acids. Trimming pared 3 bases from V and 4 bases from J, leaving 16 bases between. The CDR3 loop is CASSPSSDPWYEQYF. CDR3 DNA sequence: TGTGCCAGCTCACCCTCTAGCGACCCCTGGTACGAGCAGTACTTC.

J is TRBJ2-3 and V is TRBV5-1; weak D call: TRBD2 (7 bases). The germline V gene has CDR1 SGHRS and CDR2 YFSETQ. V gave up 4 bases and J gave up 10 bases, with 19 bases separating them. CDR3 length: 14 amino acids. The DNA for the CDR3 is TGCGCCAGCAGCCCGGTGGGCGGGGGCCCGGCGCAGTATTTT. Its protein is CASSPVGGGPAQYF.

The chain links TRBV21-1 to TRBJ2-2; the table's D call, TRBD2, was not checked against the DNA. TRBV21-1 is deemed a pseudogene. CDR3 size: 18 residues. Written as DNA, the CDR3 is TGTGCCAGCAGCACCTCATGTCGAGGGTATTGGAGCACCGGGGAGCTGTTTTTT. Translated: CASSTSCRGYWSTGELFF.

J is TRBJ2-3 and V is TRBV12-3 or TRBV12-4; D is undetermined. Deletions cut 3 bases from V and 4 bases from J, with 8 bases between. The CDR3 is 13 residues long. The CDR3 reads CASSFGRSDTQYF. CDR3 nucleotides: TGTGCCAGCAGTTTTGGCCGTTCAGATACGCAGTATTTT.

The V call is TRBV11-2, the J call TRBJ2-7, with D maybe TRBD2 (6 bases). V lost 1 base and J 3 bases, leaving 10 bases between the germline ends. CDR3 length equals 14 residues. Looked up from germline, CDR1 is SGHAT and CDR2 is FQNNGV. The CDR3 region is CASSLGWEDYEQYF. The CDR3 DNA sequence: TGTGCCAGCAGCTTAGGGTGGGAGGACTACGAGCAGTACTTC. The full variable domain, completed using reference TRBV11-2 and TRBJ2-7, is EAGVAQSPRYKIIEKRQSVAFWCNPISGHATLYWYQQILGQGPKLLIQFQNNGVVDDSQLPKDRFSAERLKGVDSTLKIQPAKLEDSAVYLCASSLGWEDYEQYFGPGTRLTVT.

The rearrangement uses TRBV29-1 and TRBJ2-3; D gene uncertain. The CDR3 spans 13 residues. Per the germline V gene, CDR1 is SQVTM and CDR2 is ANQGSEA. The CDR3 DNA reads as TGCACGCTGTTAGCCCCACCGACAGATACGCAGTATTTT. Residues: CTLLAPPTDTQYF.

The chain combines TRBV14 with TRBJ1-1; D is possibly TRBD1 (5 bases). This CDR3 comprises 13 residues. The germline gives CDR1 SGHDN, CDR2 FVKESK. Trimming pared 3 bases from V and 10 bases from J, leaving 15 bases between. This CDR3 is CASSQGGGSRAFF. The CDR3 region has the DNA TGTGCCAGCAGCCAGGGGGGAGGCAGCCGAGCTTTCTTT.

The gene calls are TRBV7-6 and TRBJ2-5, with 11 positions matching TRBD1. Germline values: CDR1 SGHVS, CDR2 FNYEAQ. The CDR3 runs to 16 residues. Germline trimming cut 3 bases from V and 2 bases from J; bases unmatched to any gene: 5. CDR3: CASSFGTGGKQETQYF. The DNA for the CDR3 is TGTGCCAGCAGCTTTGGGACAGGGGGTAAACAAGAGACCCAGTACTTC.

This clone was seen once. This sequence joins TRBV28 and TRBJ1-2; 8 positions agree with TRBD1. Trimming at V came to 4 bases and at J to 0 bases, leaving 4 bases not matched to a gene. Germline-derived CDR1 and CDR2 are MDHEN and SYDVKM. The CDR3 is 15 amino acids. CDR3 nucleotides: TGTGCCAGCAGTTCCAGGGGGCTCACTAACTATGGCTACACCTTC. Protein sequence: CASSSRGLTNYGYTF.

This chain links TRBV5-1 with TRBJ1-1; 10 bases are a match to TRBD1. The V gene's germline CDR1 is SGHRS and CDR2 YFSETQ. The J segment lost 4 bases and the V segment lost 0 bases, leaving 6 bases of the junction unmatched. The CDR3 is made up of 16 amino acids. CDR3 residues: CASSLAWDRGFTEAFF. The CDR3 coding sequence is TGCGCCAGCAGCTTGGCCTGGGACAGGGGTTTCACTGAAGCTTTCTTT.

The gene calls are TRBV29-1 and TRBJ2-1; TRBD2 aligns across 12 bases. CDR1 SQVTM and CDR2 ANQGSEA come from the germline V gene. The CDR3 extends over 17 amino acids. V trimming: 6 bases; J trimming: 4 bases; junction bases outside the gene matches: 13. The chain's CDR3 is CSVNGITSGRTYNEQFF. The CDR3 DNA sequence: TGCAGCGTAAACGGGATAACTAGCGGGAGGACTTACAATGAGCAGTTCTTC.

This chain connects TRBV7-7 to TRBJ2-7, with 13 bases that match TRBD2. This CDR3 contains 17 residues. Germline CDR1 SSHAT, CDR2 FNYEAQ (reference sequence). CDR3 coding DNA: TGTGCTAGCAGCACAACGGCCCGGACTAGCGGGAGTGACGAGCAGTACGTC. Protein: CASSTTARTSGSDEQYV.

This clone has only a few counts. The chain carries TRBV24-1 and TRBJ1-2; 7 bases match TRBD1. Trimming removed 9 bases from V and 12 bases from J; junction bases left unmatched: 3. CDR3 length: 9 residues. Germline V lookup: CDR1 KGHDR, CDR2 SFDVKD. The CDR3 reads CATRQGHTF. DNA for the CDR3: TGTGCCACCCGACAGGGACACACCTTC.

This clone appeared a few times. The chain recombines TRBV11-1 with TRBJ2-7; D not resolved. CDR1 is SGHAT, CDR2 FQDESV, per germline (reference sequence). V was pared by 1 base and J by 3 bases, with 13 bases between. This CDR3 is built from 15 residues. CDR3 amino acids: CASSLVPPNFYEQYF. CDR3 nucleotide sequence: TGTGCCAGCAGCTTAGTCCCTCCTAATTTCTACGAGCAGTACTTC.

The rearrangement links TRBV11-3 to TRBJ2-2, with 7 bases lining up with TRBD2. The V gene end was trimmed by 0 bases and the J gene end by 1 base; junction bases not matched to a gene: 5. The length of the CDR3 is 17 residues. Germline lookup yields CDR1 SGHNT and CDR2 YENEEA. The CDR3 DNA follows: TGTGCCAGCAGCTTAGATAGACTAGCCTGGAACACCGGGGAGCTGTTTTTT. Protein product: CASSLDRLAWNTGELFF.

The chain is built from TRBV19 and TRBJ1-5; 9 bases match TRBD1. The CDR3 length is 16 residues. Germline CDR1 and CDR2: LNHDA and SQIVND (reference sequence). The ends lost 6 bases at V and 5 bases at J; junction bases unmatched: 11. The CDR3 DNA reads TGTGCCAGTAGGGTCTTAACAGGGGGCGAGGATCAGCCCCAGCATTTT. This codes for CASRVLTGGEDQPQHF.

The chain carries TRBV7-6 and TRBJ2-2, with D perhaps TRBD2 (5 bases). CDR1 is SGHVS and CDR2 is FNYEAQ in the germline V gene. The CDR3 is 16 residues long. The V and J ends lost 2 bases and 6 bases respectively, with 16 bases between them. Written as DNA, the CDR3 is TGTGCCAGCAGCTTAAGAGGCGCTAGCCCCTCCGGGGAGCTGTTTTTT. As protein: CASSLRGASPSGELFF.

The chain recombines TRBV7-2 with TRBJ2-1, with TRBD1 as a possible D gene (6 bases). V dropped 5 bases and J dropped 8 bases, with 19 bases sitting between them. This CDR3 comprises 15 residues. Germline V CDR1 and CDR2: SGHTA, FQGNSA. CDR3 coding DNA: TGTGCCAGCAGCAAACAAGGGCAGGGGATCGATGAGCAGTTCTTC. It is translated as CASSKQGQGIDEQFF.

The V gene is TRBV7-2, the J gene TRBJ2-7; possible D gene TRBD1, 6 bases. Germline V gene sequence: CDR1 SGHTA, CDR2 FQGNSA. The V end lost 6 bases, the J end lost 2 bases, and 14 bases lay between the germline ends. The CDR3 is 14 amino acids. The CDR3 nucleotides are TGTGCCAGCAGGGTTACAGGGATCCCCTACGAGCAGTACTTC. Its protein is CASRVTGIPYEQYF.

The CDR3 protein is CAWSPGLAGAQETQYF. Written as DNA, the CDR3 is TGTGCCTGGAGCCCGGGACTAGCGGGAGCACAAGAGACCCAGTACTTC. The gene calls are TRBV30 and TRBJ2-5; 14 positions match TRBD2. There are 16 residues in the CDR3. From germline, CDR1 is GTSNPN and CDR2 SVGIG (reference sequence). V lost 3 bases to trimming and J lost 2 bases; unmatched junction nucleotides: 5.

The V and J genes are TRBV9 and TRBJ2-3, with unresolved D. CDR1 SGDLS and CDR2 YYNGEE come from the germline V gene. V dropped 0 bases and J dropped 2 bases, with 7 bases sitting between them. This CDR3 is built from 14 residues. The DNA of the CDR3 is TGTGCCAGCAGCGTAGCTGCGGTCACAGATACGCAGTATTTT. Translating gives CASSVAAVTDTQYF.

The V and J genes are TRBV2 and TRBJ1-1; D uncertain. The V end lost 4 bases, the J end lost 11 bases, and 11 bases lay between the germline ends. CDR1 and CDR2 (germline): SNHLY, FYNNEI. This CDR3 has 11 residues. DNA of the CDR3: TGTGCCAGCAGTGGGCCAGGTAGTGCTTTCTTT. It translates to CASSGPGSAFF. The complete variable domain, with remaining parts taken from reference TRBV2 and TRBJ1-1, reads EPEVTQTPSHQVTQMGQEVILRCVPISNHLYFYWYRQILGQKVEFLVSFYNNEISEKSEIFDDQFSVERPDGSNFTLKIRSTKLEDSAMYFCASSGPGSAFFGQGTRLTVV.

The gene calls are TRBV19 and TRBJ1-1, with 7 nucleotides matching TRBD1. The CDR3 is 13 amino acids. Germline CDR1 LNHDA, CDR2 SQIVND (reference sequence). V dropped 5 bases and J dropped 4; count of bases not matched to a gene: 4. The CDR3 region is CASSRDSATEAFF. CDR3 nucleotide sequence: TGTGCCAGTAGTCGGGACAGTGCCACTGAAGCTTTCTTT. The full variable domain, with the rest looked up from reference TRBV19 and TRBJ1-1, is DGGITQSPKYLFRKEGQNVTLSCEQNLNHDAMYWYRQDPGQGLRLIYYSQIVNDFQKGDIAEGYSVSREKKESFPLTVTSAQKNPTAFYLCASSRDSATEAFFGQGTRLTVV.

This chain connects TRBV5-6 to TRBJ2-5; TRBD2 is a possible D gene (5 bases). V was trimmed by 8 bases and J by 1 base, leaving 15 bases between them. Germline-derived CDR1 and CDR2 are SGHDT and YYEEEE. CDR3 length equals 14 residues. CDR3 DNA sequence: TGTGCCAGTACCGGGGAAGACCGCCAAGAGACCCAGTACTTC. This encodes CASTGEDRQETQYF. Supplemented by reference TRBV5-6 and TRBJ2-5, the full variable domain reads DAGVTQSPTHLIKTRGQQVTLRCSPKSGHDTVSWYQQALGQGPQFIFQYYEEEERQRGNFPDRFSGHQFPNYSSELNVNALLLGDSALYLCASTGEDRQETQYFGPGTRLLVL.

This rearrangement joins TRBV19 to TRBJ1-2; D might be TRBD1 (5 bases). Trimming pared 9 bases from V and 4 bases from J, leaving 15 bases between. Germline V lookup: CDR1 LNHDA, CDR2 SQIVND (reference sequence). This CDR3 region has 13 residues. The CDR3 here is CASSAPGSYGYTF. The CDR3 DNA follows: TGTGCCAGCTCAGCCCCAGGGTCCTATGGCTACACCTTC.

The rearrangement joins TRBV12-5 to TRBJ2-1; the D is unclear. With 1 base removed from V and 6 bases from J, the gap between germline ends came to 10 bases. Germline assignment: CDR1 LGHNT and CDR2 FRNRAP. The CDR3 loop spans 14 amino acids. CDR3 DNA: TGTGCTAGTGGTTTGGCACAACGCCGCAATGAGCAGTTCTTC. Its translation is CASGLAQRRNEQFF. Variable domain in full (rest from reference TRBV12-5 and TRBJ2-1): DARVTQTPRHKVTEMGQEVTMRCQPILGHNTVFWYRQTMMQGLELLAYFRNRAPLDDSGMPKDRFSAEMPDATLATLKIQPSEPRDSAVYFCASGLAQRRNEQFFGPGTRLTVL.

The CDR3 nucleotides are TGTGCCAGCAGTCCAACCGACTCTGAAAAACTGTTTTTT. This translates into CASSPTDSEKLFF. This chain links TRBV27 with TRBJ1-4; D is ambiguous. Trimming removed 5 bases from V and 7 bases from J, with 11 bases in between. The length of the CDR3 is 13 residues. CDR1 and CDR2 from the germline V gene are MNHEY and SMNVEV (reference sequence).

The rearrangement links TRBV30 to TRBJ2-1; 7 positions agree with TRBD1. The V segment lost 2 bases and the J segment 1 base; nucleotides outside the gene matches: 2. Germline V gene data show CDR1 as GTSNPN and CDR2 as SVGIG (reference sequence). The CDR3 has 14 residues. Here the CDR3 DNA reads TGTGCCTGGAGTCCAGGGGGTTCCTACAATGAGCAGTTCTTC. Protein product: CAWSPGGSYNEQFF.

The V and J genes are TRBV27 and TRBJ2-7, with 9 bases fitting TRBD1. CDR1 and CDR2 from the germline V gene are MNHEY and SMNVEV (reference sequence). The CDR3 consists of 18 residues. The V and J ends lost 2 bases and 1 base, in that order; junction bases with no gene match: 12. The CDR3 protein is CASSLKGWGQGISYEQYF. The CDR3 DNA is TGTGCCAGCAGTTTAAAGGGGTGGGGACAGGGAATTTCCTACGAGCAGTACTTC.

The genes are TRBV19 and TRBJ1-2; TRBD1 matches 7 bases. The germline V gene encodes CDR1 LNHDA and CDR2 SQIVND (reference sequence). With V trimmed by 6 bases and J by 2 bases, 3 bases remained unmatched. This CDR3 has 13 amino acids. As DNA, the CDR3 is TGTGCCAGTAGCTCGACAGGGAACTATGGCTACACCTTC. Translated, it gives CASSSTGNYGYTF.

The V call is TRBV19, the J call TRBJ2-4; no reliable D call. Germline CDR1 reads LNHDA; CDR2 reads SQIVND (reference sequence). V was pared by 7 bases and J by 0 bases, with 7 bases between. The CDR3 is 13 amino acids. The CDR3 is CASTTLAKNIQYF. CDR3 sequence (DNA): TGTGCCAGTACTACCTTAGCCAAAAACATTCAGTACTTC.